These 23 T cell receptor beta chains originate from one sample sequenced in a study of T cells in tuberculosis (dated by TCRdb to the late 2010s). The library was produced with the immunoSEQ multiplex PCR assay. TCRdb limited this immuneACCESS table to in-frame rearrangements with V and J called. A share of clones is missing; checked studies link under half to unresolved V genes, and the rest is unexplained. Counted in this sample were under 25,000 clones; 95% to 98% of them appeared once. 6.2% of the sample is held by the ten biggest clonotypes. The sequencing input was PBMCs. These receptors were collected from a donor aged 10-35 years with latent tuberculosis or without tuberculosis infection.

The J gene is TRBJ1-5, the V gene TRBV19, with a possible D match to TRBD1 (6 bases). Trimming removed 7 bases at V and 7 bases at J, with 14 bases between. Germline V gene sequence: CDR1 LNHDA, CDR2 SQIVND (reference sequence). The CDR3 is 13 amino acids. CDR3 bases: TGTGCCAGTACCGAAAGGGGGGGCCAGCCCCAGCATTTT. Translating gives CASTERGGQPQHF.

The chain employs TRBV9 and TRBJ2-1, with 11 nucleotides matching TRBD2. There are 17 residues in the CDR3. The trim removed 4 bases at V and 10 bases at J, leaving 16 bases unmatched. From germline, CDR1 is SGDLS and CDR2 YYNGEE. CDR3 bases: TGTGCCAGCAGCATTGGTAGCGTTAGCGGGAGGGCCTGGGAGCAGTTCTTC. Translating gives CASSIGSVSGRAWEQFF.

The V and J genes are TRBV11-2 and TRBJ2-7, with 13 positions matching TRBD2. This CDR3 is built from 15 residues. J was trimmed by 7 bases and V by 5 bases; bases with no gene match: 8. The germline CDR1 and CDR2 sequences are SGHAT and FQNNGV. CDR3 region: CASSPGLAGDKEQYF. The DNA of the CDR3 is TGTGCCAGCAGCCCCGGACTAGCGGGAGACAAAGAGCAGTACTTC.

The rearrangement joins TRBV5-1 to TRBJ2-2; 7 bases align to TRBD1. Germline V gene sequence: CDR1 SGHRS, CDR2 YFSETQ. After removal of 4 bases from V and 7 bases from J, the junction contained 7 bases not matched to a gene. The CDR3 contains 14 residues. The CDR3 DNA reads TGCGCCAGCAGCGCTTCGGGACAGATCGGGGAGCTGTTTTTT. Translating gives CASSASGQIGELFF. Full variable domain (missing parts from reference TRBV5-1 and TRBJ2-2): KAGVTQTPRYLIKTRGQQVTLSCSPISGHRSVSWYQQTPGQGLQFLFEYFSETQRNKGNFPGRFSGRQFSNSRSEMNVSTLELGDSALYLCASSASGQIGELFFGEGSRLTVL.

The V call is TRBV7-9, the J call TRBJ2-5; a possible D gene is TRBD2 (5 bases). The germline gives CDR1 SEHNR, CDR2 FQNEAQ (reference sequence). The CDR3 is 13 amino acids. Deletions cut 3 bases from V and 2 bases from J, with 7 bases between. CDR3 bases: TGTGCCAGCAGCTTCCGAGGGCAAGAGACCCAGTACTTC. Encoded protein: CASSFRGQETQYF.

The J gene is TRBJ2-7, the V gene TRBV7-2, with D possibly TRBD1 on 6 matching bases. This CDR3 contains 12 residues. Trimming stripped 5 bases from V and 5 bases from J, with 10 bases between. In germline, CDR1 is SGHTA, CDR2 FQGNSA. The CDR3 coding sequence is TGTGCCAGCAGCGTCCACAGGGACGAGCAGTACTTC. Amino acids: CASSVHRDEQYF.

This chain joins TRBV7-2 and TRBJ1-6, with 7 bases identical to TRBD1. The J segment lost 3 bases and the V segment lost 3 bases, leaving 11 bases of the junction unmatched. CDR3 length: 18 residues. CDR1 is SGHTA, CDR2 FQGNSA, per germline. The CDR3 nucleotides read TGTGCCAGCAGCTTTAATCAAGGAGGGGGCGTCTATAATTCACCCCTCCACTTT. This translates into CASSFNQGGGVYNSPLHF.

The rearrangement uses TRBV5-1 and TRBJ2-7, with a weak D call TRBD2 (5 bases). The V gene lost 2 bases and the J gene lost 2 bases, with 14 bases spanning the gap. The germline V gene has CDR1 SGHRS and CDR2 YFSETQ. The CDR3 runs 15 residues. CDR3 DNA: TGCGCCAGCAGCTTAACCGTTCCGGGAACCTACGAGCAGTACTTC. It specifies CASSLTVPGTYEQYF.

This chain connects TRBV10-3 to TRBJ1-5; possible D gene TRBD1, 5 bases. V was cut by 7 bases and J by 3 bases, with 13 bases left in between. Germline CDR1 is ENHRY and CDR2 is SYGVKD. CDR3 length equals 14 residues. CDR3 loop: CAIKGGADNQPQHF. The CDR3 DNA reads TGTGCCATCAAGGGCGGGGCAGACAATCAGCCCCAGCATTTT.

The chain employs TRBV30 and TRBJ2-7; 8 bases are a match to TRBD1. The CDR3 spans 13 residues. Trimming at V came to 3 bases and at J to 3 bases, leaving 4 bases not matched to a gene. Germline V gene sequence: CDR1 GTSNPN, CDR2 SVGIG (reference sequence). CDR3 loop: CAWRPDRVYEQYF. CDR3 bases: TGTGCCTGGAGGCCGGACAGGGTCTACGAGCAGTACTTC.

The chain uses TRBV28 and TRBJ1-4, with D possibly matching TRBD1 (6 bases). The CDR3 runs to 14 residues. V lost 2 bases and J lost 4, with 8 bases in between. The germline CDR1 and CDR2 sequences are MDHEN and SYDVKM. The CDR3 loop reads CASSLDRNNEKLFF. In nucleotides, the CDR3 is TGTGCCAGCAGTTTAGACAGGAATAATGAAAAACTGTTTTTT.

The gene calls are TRBV4-3 and TRBJ1-4, with 8 bases that match TRBD1. Germline values: CDR1 LGHNA, CDR2 YSLEER. V lost 0 bases to trimming and J lost 7 bases; unmatched junction nucleotides: 7. The CDR3 is 16 residues long. The CDR3: CASSQDTGTGAEKLFF. The CDR3, as DNA: TGCGCCAGCAGCCAAGATACGGGGACAGGCGCTGAAAAACTGTTTTTT.

The J gene is TRBJ1-2, the V gene TRBV10-2, with TRBD1 matching 11 bases. CDR3 size: 15 residues. The J segment lost 9 bases and the V segment lost 7 bases, leaving 13 bases of the junction unmatched. The germline gives CDR1 WSHSY, CDR2 SAAADI. The CDR3 region is CASTPGPGQGDRYTF. For the CDR3, the DNA is TGCGCCAGCACCCCTGGGCCGGGACAGGGGGATCGCTACACCTTC.

This clone appeared a single time. CDR3 DNA: TGTGCCAGCAGTGGCCCGCGGGAGAGGCACAATGAGCAGTTCTTC. Protein product: CASSGPRERHNEQFF. This sequence joins TRBV2 and TRBJ2-1; 7 positions agree with TRBD2. Unmatched junction bases numbered 8, after V lost 4 bases and J lost 5 bases. The CDR3 length is 15 residues. Looked up from germline, CDR1 is SNHLY and CDR2 is FYNNEI.

This chain links TRBV7-2 with TRBJ1-3; 9 nucleotides line up with TRBD1. The J segment lost 2 bases and the V segment lost 8 bases, leaving 7 bases of the junction unmatched. The CDR3 runs 15 residues. Germline lookup yields CDR1 SGHTA and CDR2 FQGNSA. The CDR3 protein is CASVGQGVAGNTIYF. CDR3 bases: TGTGCCAGCGTGGGACAGGGAGTCGCTGGAAACACCATATATTTT. The variable domain in full, with the rest retrieved from reference TRBV7-2 and TRBJ1-3, is GAGVSQSPSNKVTEKGKDVELRCDPISGHTALYWYRQSLGQGLEFLIYFQGNSAPDKSGLPSDRFSAERTGGSVSTLTIQRTQQEDSAVYLCASVGQGVAGNTIYFGEGSWLTVV.

The rearrangement uses TRBV28 and TRBJ2-1; 11 bases fit TRBD2. CDR3 length: 15 residues. The junction had 12 bases not matched to a gene; V was cut back by 2 bases and J by 15 bases. Germline V gives CDR1 MDHEN, CDR2 SYDVKM. CDR3 sequence reads: CASSLITSGSPQVFF. As DNA, the CDR3 is TGTGCCAGCAGTTTAATAACTAGCGGGAGCCCACAGGTGTTCTTC. The full variable domain, its missing parts supplied by reference TRBV28 and TRBJ2-1, is DVKVTQSSRYLVKRTGEKVFLECVQDMDHENMFWYRQDPGLGLRLIYFSYDVKMKEKGDIPEGYSVSREKKERFSLILESASTNQTSMYLCASSLITSGSPQVFFGPGTRLTVL.

The chain uses TRBV4-1 and TRBJ2-3, with a tentative D call TRBD2 (6 bases). CDR1 and CDR2 (germline): MGHRA, YSYEKL. The CDR3 runs 14 residues. The ends were cut back, 1 base at V and 4 bases at J, with 9 bases in the middle. The CDR3 here is CASSQAGEADTQYF. CDR3 sequence (DNA): TGCGCCAGCAGCCAAGCCGGGGAGGCAGATACGCAGTATTTT.

This CDR3 reads CASSLRTGDHEQYF. Written as DNA, the CDR3 is TGTGCCAGCAGCCTGCGGACAGGGGACCACGAGCAGTACTTC. This chain connects TRBV14 to TRBJ2-7, with TRBD1 identical over 9 bases. The CDR3 length is 14 residues. Germline CDR1 is SGHDN and CDR2 is FVKESK. V was clipped by 4 bases and J by 5 bases; unmatched bases: 6.

This chain connects TRBV27 to TRBJ1-5, with a weak D call TRBD1 (6 bases). V was clipped by 0 bases and J by 1 base, with 7 bases between them. This CDR3 contains 15 residues. Germline assignment: CDR1 MNHEY and CDR2 SMNVEV (reference sequence). The CDR3: CASSLSDRSNQPQHF. CDR3 nucleotides: TGTGCCAGCAGTTTATCTGACAGGAGCAATCAGCCCCAGCATTTT.

The chain is built from TRBV27 and TRBJ2-6; D unresolved. CDR1 is MNHEY, CDR2 SMNVEV, per germline (reference sequence). Trimming left V 3 bases short and J 7 bases short, with 13 bases between. The CDR3 runs 15 residues. This CDR3 is CASSFENVRANVLTF. DNA of the CDR3: TGTGCCAGCAGTTTCGAAAATGTCAGAGCCAACGTCCTGACTTTC.

In nucleotides, the CDR3 is TGTGCCAGCAGCCACGGACAGGATAGCAATCAGCCCCAGCATTTT. Residues: CASSHGQDSNQPQHF. This chain links TRBV6-6 with TRBJ1-5; 7 positions match TRBD1. V gave up 6 bases and J gave up 0 bases; unmatched junction bases: 5. The germline gives CDR1 MNHNY, CDR2 SVGAGI (reference sequence). The CDR3 covers 15 residues.

The J gene is TRBJ1-1, the V gene TRBV7-3; no clear D gene. CDR3 length: 13 residues. V dropped 4 bases and J dropped 2 bases, with 8 bases sitting between them. Germline-derived CDR1 and CDR2 are SGHTA and FQGTGA. CDR3 protein: CASSWTVNTEAFF. CDR3 DNA: TGTGCCAGCAGCTGGACTGTAAACACTGAAGCTTTCTTT.

The chain carries TRBV4-3 and TRBJ2-2, with D unresolved. CDR3 length: 16 residues. V dropped 3 bases and J dropped 1 base, with 12 bases sitting between them. The V gene's germline CDR1 is LGHNA and CDR2 YSLEER. CDR3 region: CASSHHKTRNTGELFF. The DNA for the CDR3 is TGCGCCAGCAGCCACCACAAAACCAGGAACACCGGGGAGCTGTTTTTT.